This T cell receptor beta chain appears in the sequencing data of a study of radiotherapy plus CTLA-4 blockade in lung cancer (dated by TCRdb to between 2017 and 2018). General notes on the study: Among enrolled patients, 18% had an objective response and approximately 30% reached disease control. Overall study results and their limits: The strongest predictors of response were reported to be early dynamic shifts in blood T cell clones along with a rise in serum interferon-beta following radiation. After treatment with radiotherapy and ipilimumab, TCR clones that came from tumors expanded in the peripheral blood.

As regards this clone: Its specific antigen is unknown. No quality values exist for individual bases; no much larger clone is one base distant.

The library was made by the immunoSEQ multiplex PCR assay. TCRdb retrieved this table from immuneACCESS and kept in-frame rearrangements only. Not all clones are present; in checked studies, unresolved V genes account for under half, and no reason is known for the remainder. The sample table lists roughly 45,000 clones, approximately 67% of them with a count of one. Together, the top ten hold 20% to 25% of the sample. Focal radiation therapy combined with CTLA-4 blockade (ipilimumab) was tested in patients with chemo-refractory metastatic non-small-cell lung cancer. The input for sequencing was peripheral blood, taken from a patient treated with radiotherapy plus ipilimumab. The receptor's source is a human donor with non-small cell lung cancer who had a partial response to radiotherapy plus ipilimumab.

CDR3 region: CATSRGTASGGYTF. In nucleotides, the sequence is TGTGCCACCAGCAGAGGTACGGCCTCAGGGGGCTACACCTTC. The chain is assembled from TRBV15 and TRBJ1-2, and the D gene may be TRBD1, 5 bases matching. Via the germline V gene (reference sequence), CDR1 is LNHNV and CDR2 YYDKDF. The CDR3 contains 14 residues, cysteine and phenylalanine counted. The only DNA kept is the CDR3, 42 bases in frame from the first base. Relative to germline, V is 1 base shorter and J is 8 bases shorter, with 14 bases between their ends.